This T cell receptor beta chain was retrieved from a study of shared clonotypes between healthy human individuals. Study results and limitations: Lower generation probabilities were found for non-shared clonotypes than for those shared by all four donors. Estimated richness was generally greater in naive than memory subsets. Roughly 5% of naive CD4 clonotypes were common to a handful of donors.

As to this clone: The antigen remains unidentified.

Libraries were prepared by immunoSEQ multiplex PCR; TCRdb keeps only in-frame clonotypes and omits some of them. The sample holds more than 2,000,000 clones, 90% to 95% seen once. The CDR3 loop spans 15 amino acids. All donors qualified as healthy HIV-negative adults and had experienced no recent acute infections or vaccinations. Sample: naive CD4+ T cells from PBMCs. Subset defined: CD45RA+ positively selected. This chain links TRBV21-1 with TRBJ1-5. TRBV21-1 is annotated as a pseudogene. The TCR sequence derives from a man in his late teens or twenties in good health. Some clones in this sample may be carry-over from other donors' samples. CDR3 loop: CASSKGTGSNQPQHF. CDR3 nucleotide sequence: TGTGCCAGCAGCAAAGGAACGGGGAGCAATCAGCCCCAGCATTTT.